This T cell receptor beta chain was recovered during a study of cytomegalovirus exposure and HLA in healthy donors. Study-level points and caveats: In a later analysis, at a false discovery rate of 0.05, under 20,000 TCR beta sequences were associated with HLA alleles. As a later analysis revealed, the rate of TCR association differed by HLA locus, with DRB1 most and HLA-C fewest.

The germline V gene encodes CDR1 SGHTA and CDR2 FQGNSA. V lost 2 bases and J 3 bases, leaving 11 bases between the germline ends. This CDR3 is built from 14 residues. The PCR was carried out with 60 Vbeta primers and 13 Jbeta primers. Data came from immunoSEQ multiplex PCR; TCRdb stores just in-frame clones and leaves some out. The data show approximately 150,000 clones, around 84% seen once. Concerning this clone: The target antigen is unknown.

This chain joins TRBV7-2 and TRBJ2-7, with D perhaps matching TRBD2 (6 bases). Sequencing was done on a sample of PBMCs. This TCR came from a man aged 25-45 years in good health and CMV-seropositive. Here the CDR3 DNA reads TGTGCCAGCAGCTTAAGGCGGGGATACTACGAGCAGTACTTC. It specifies CASSLRRGYYEQYF.